The present TCR beta chain was sequenced within a study of beta chain features in type 1 diabetes. Study conclusions and caveats: Across patients, naive, central memory and Treg TCRB repertoires exhibited apparently greater similarity than was observed across healthy donors.

The investigators reverse transcribed all of the isolated RNA, so they sequenced expressed TCRB transcripts. Mean read depth for naive, central memory and regulatory T cell samples was 3 million to 4.5 million reads. Clones were read by immunoSEQ multiplex PCR, and TCRdb kept only the in-frame ones, dropping some. The table shows hundreds of thousands of clones, with approximately 31% occurring only once. Every single donor gave one heparinised blood draw, and these averaged around 110 mL. This clone occurred a few times. Its specificity is unknown. This CDR3 contains 14 residues. Germline CDR1 reads SNHLY; CDR2 reads FYNNEI. V shed 4 bases and J 7 bases; nucleotides not matched to a gene: 7.

This rearrangement joins TRBV2 to TRBJ1-5, with 7 bases fitting TRBD1. The sample was naive CD4+ T cells from blood. The sequence was obtained from a man between 18 and 35 years old in good health. The CDR3 DNA reads TGTGCCAGCAGTGCGACGACAGGGCACCAGCCCCAGCATTTT. It encodes CASSATTGHQPQHF.